The 25 T cell receptor beta chains below were found in one sample sequenced in a study of control samples from healthy donors and cancer patients. Method: immunoSEQ multiplex PCR; TCRdb's copy keeps in-frame clones and lacks some. The sample lists 150,000 or so clones, roughly 93% seen once, with 4.5% to 6% in the top ten. The sequenced material came from blood. These receptors originate from a man between 18 and 29 years old in good health.

This chain links TRBV19 with TRBJ2-2; D uncertain. Germline CDR1 LNHDA, CDR2 SQIVND (reference sequence). Trimming took off 4 bases at V and 4 bases at J, with 10 bases between the two ends. This CDR3 is 14 amino acids long. The CDR3 DNA follows: TGTGCCAGTAGTACACGGGCTAGCACCGGGGAGCTGTTTTTT. This codes for CASSTRASTGELFF.

This chain joins TRBV19 and TRBJ1-1; weak D call: TRBD1 (5 bases). This CDR3 contains 12 residues. Trimming cost V 5 bases and J 6 bases, with 10 bases left between them. The germline V gene encodes CDR1 LNHDA and CDR2 SQIVND (reference sequence). This chain's CDR3 is CASSPGPAEAFF. The CDR3 DNA reads TGTGCCAGTAGTCCGGGGCCTGCTGAAGCTTTCTTT.

The chain combines TRBV4-3 with TRBJ1-2; D not resolved. Germline CDR1 and CDR2: LGHNA and YSLEER. V was shortened by 4 bases and J by 2 bases, with 14 bases between the two germline ends. The CDR3 consists of 15 residues. In DNA form, the CDR3 reads TGCGCCAGCAGCCCCGTCCCCAGCAGAAACTATGGCTACACCTTC. This translates into CASSPVPSRNYGYTF.

DNA for the CDR3: TGCAGCGTTGGGGGGACTGTCTACAATGAGCAGTTCTTC. Residues: CSVGGTVYNEQFF. The chain combines TRBV29-1 with TRBJ2-1; possible D gene TRBD2, 6 bases. Germline lookup yields CDR1 SQVTM and CDR2 ANQGSEA. The CDR3 loop spans 13 amino acids. V gave up 4 bases and J gave up 3 bases, with 10 bases separating them.

The chain recombines TRBV3-1 (or the pseudogene TRBV3-2) with TRBJ1-2; D might be TRBD1 (5 bases). The V gene lost 5 bases and the J gene lost 4 bases, with 17 bases spanning the gap. Per germline, CDR1 LGHDT and CDR2 YNNKEL (reference sequence). This CDR3 is 15 amino acids long. The CDR3 coding sequence is TGTGCCAGCAGCTCGGCCGTGGGGGAAGCCTATGGCTACACCTTC. This encodes CASSSAVGEAYGYTF.

In this sample, this clone turned up once. This rearrangement joins TRBV7-9 to TRBJ1-1, with D possibly being TRBD1 (5 bases). This CDR3 has 14 amino acids. Per the germline V gene, CDR1 is SEHNR and CDR2 is FQNEAQ (reference sequence). V was pared by 3 bases and J by 6 bases, with 14 bases between. The CDR3 region is CASSFESRGSEAFF. CDR3 bases: TGTGCCAGCAGCTTTGAATCCCGGGGGTCTGAAGCTTTCTTT.

The chain combines TRBV21-1 with TRBJ1-5. TRBV21-1 is termed a pseudogene. The CDR3 is 17 residues long. The CDR3 nucleotides read TGTGCCAGCAGCAAAATGGAAGAGGACCCCATCAATCAGCCCCAGCATTTT. It codes for CASSKMEEDPINQPQHF.

This rearrangement joins TRBV30 to TRBJ2-7, with D perhaps TRBD1 (6 bases). Germline V lookup: CDR1 GTSNPN, CDR2 SVGIG (reference sequence). Trimming cost V 3 bases and J 4 bases, with 16 bases left between them. This CDR3 is 14 amino acids long. CDR3 coding DNA: TGTGCCTGGAGGGGGTCAGGGGTCCTTTACGAGCAGTACTTC. Its translation is CAWRGSGVLYEQYF.

This rearrangement joins TRBV3-1 (or the pseudogene TRBV3-2) to TRBJ2-3; 12 nucleotides line up with TRBD2. The CDR3 runs to 17 residues. The V gene end was trimmed by 4 bases and the J gene end by 2 bases; junction bases not matched to a gene: 7. CDR1 is LGHDT, CDR2 YNNKEL, per germline (reference sequence). The CDR3 here is CASSRPGLAGITDTQYF. The CDR3 nucleotides are TGTGCCAGCAGCCGACCCGGACTAGCGGGGATCACAGATACGCAGTATTTT.

This clone was observed once. The chain has TRBV19 and TRBJ1-5; D possibly corresponds to TRBD1 (6 bases). With 5 bases removed from V and 8 bases from J, the gap between germline ends came to 16 bases. Germline V gene data show CDR1 as LNHDA and CDR2 as SQIVND (reference sequence). The CDR3 is 14 amino acids. For the CDR3, the DNA is TGTGCCAGTAGTCCGACTCGGGGGCCAGAGCCCCAGCATTTT. Translation gives CASSPTRGPEPQHF. Using reference TRBV19 and TRBJ1-5 for the parts outside the CDR3, the full variable domain is DGGITQSPKYLFRKEGQNVTLSCEQNLNHDAMYWYRQDPGQGLRLIYYSQIVNDFQKGDIAEGYSVSREKKESFPLTVTSAQKNPTAFYLCASSPTRGPEPQHFGDGTRLSIL.

V and J are TRBV6-6 and TRBJ1-1; 9 bases are a match to TRBD1. Per germline, CDR1 MNHNY and CDR2 SVGAGI (reference sequence). CDR3 length equals 14 residues. V lost 6 bases, J lost 6 bases, and 8 bases stayed unmatched. The DNA of the CDR3 is TGTGCCAGCAGCTTACAGGGGGCGATGCCTGAAGCTTTCTTT. This gives the protein CASSLQGAMPEAFF.

The chain recombines TRBV7-3 with TRBJ1-5, with D hard to call. The CDR3 covers 13 residues. Per the germline V gene, CDR1 is SGHTA and CDR2 is FQGTGA. V lost 1 base to trimming and J lost 0 bases, with 1 base between them. The CDR3, as DNA: TGTGCCAGCAGCTTAAATAGCAATCAGCCCCAGCATTTT. As protein: CASSLNSNQPQHF.

The genes are TRBV2 and TRBJ1-5; TRBD1 agrees at 8 bases. CDR3 length: 14 residues. V shed 5 bases, J shed 4 bases, and the junction held 4 bases outside the gene matches. Per the germline V gene, CDR1 is SNHLY and CDR2 is FYNNEI. Written as DNA, the CDR3 is TGTGCCAGCAGTTTACAGGGGGGGAATCAGCCCCAGCATTTT. Its protein product is CASSLQGGNQPQHF.

Written as DNA, the CDR3 is TGTGCCATACCGTCGTGGCGAGCGGGGGGAAGGGCCGGGGAGCTGTTTTTT. Translation: CAIPSWRAGGRAGELFF. The chain has TRBV2 and TRBJ2-2; 9 bases agree with TRBD2. In germline, CDR1 is SNHLY, CDR2 FYNNEI. Trimming cost V 10 bases and J 6 bases; bases outside gene matches: 18. The CDR3 is 17 residues long. Using reference TRBV2 and TRBJ2-2 for the parts outside the CDR3, the full variable domain is EPEVTQTPSHQVTQMGQEVILRCVPISNHLYFYWYRQILGQKVEFLVSFYNNEISEKSEIFDDQFSVERPDGSNFTLKIRSTKLEDSAMYFCAIPSWRAGGRAGELFFGEGSRLTVL.

V gene TRBV19 combines with J gene TRBJ1-5; D unresolved. V lost 4 bases and J lost 8, with 9 bases in between. Germline V gene sequence: CDR1 LNHDA, CDR2 SQIVND (reference sequence). This CDR3 has 12 residues. CDR3 nucleotide sequence: TGTGCCAGTAGTACGGCCGAGAAGCCCCAGCATTTT. Encoded protein: CASSTAEKPQHF.

The table lists this clone with a count of one. The chain carries TRBV19 and TRBJ1-4; no clear D gene. Germline CDR1 LNHDA, CDR2 SQIVND (reference sequence). Between the trimmed V and J ends, which lost 0 bases and 7 bases, there was a span of 12 bases. The CDR3 spans 15 residues. CDR3 amino acids: CASSIEGSATEKLFF. Written as DNA, the CDR3 is TGTGCCAGTAGTATAGAGGGGTCAGCTACTGAAAAACTGTTTTTT. Together with reference TRBV19 and TRBJ1-4, the CDR3 gives the full variable domain: DGGITQSPKYLFRKEGQNVTLSCEQNLNHDAMYWYRQDPGQGLRLIYYSQIVNDFQKGDIAEGYSVSREKKESFPLTVTSAQKNPTAFYLCASSIEGSATEKLFFGSGTQLSVL.

CDR3 in amino acids: CSVQVTGVEKLFF. The CDR3 nucleotides are TGCAGCGTTCAAGTGACAGGGGTCGAAAAACTGTTTTTT. This chain uses TRBV29-1 with TRBJ1-4, with 8 positions matching TRBD1. Germline CDR1 SQVTM, CDR2 ANQGSEA. After removal of 5 bases from V and 8 bases from J, the junction contained 7 bases not matched to a gene. The CDR3 spans 13 residues.

The rearrangement links TRBV3-1 (or the pseudogene TRBV3-2) to TRBJ2-2; D possibly corresponds to TRBD1 (6 bases). Germline V gene lookup returns CDR1 LGHDT and CDR2 YNNKEL (reference sequence). V shed 4 bases and J shed 7 bases, with 7 bases lying between them. The CDR3 contains 12 residues. This CDR3 is CASSPGHGELFF. The CDR3 coding sequence is TGTGCCAGCAGCCCGGGACACGGGGAGCTGTTTTTT.

The J gene is TRBJ2-1, the V gene TRBV7-2, with D maybe TRBD2 (6 bases). There are 15 residues in the CDR3. The V end lost 0 bases, the J end lost 3 bases, and 9 bases lay between the germline ends. The germline gives CDR1 SGHTA, CDR2 FQGNSA. The CDR3 protein is CASSLAPGLYNEQFF. For the CDR3, the DNA is TGTGCCAGCAGCTTAGCGCCGGGACTCTACAATGAGCAGTTCTTC.

This chain joins TRBV19 and TRBJ1-5; no definite D call. Germline V CDR1 and CDR2: LNHDA, SQIVND (reference sequence). The CDR3 spans 13 residues. Trimming cost V 4 bases and J 9 bases, with 13 bases left between them. CDR3 coding DNA: TGTGCCAGTAGTAAAAACTATGTAGTGCCCCAGCATTTT. Translated: CASSKNYVVPQHF.

This rearrangement joins TRBV15 to TRBJ1-1; 7 bases match TRBD1. CDR3 length equals 13 residues. From germline, CDR1 is LNHNV and CDR2 YYDKDF (reference sequence). J lost 5 bases, V lost 8 bases, and 8 bases had no gene match. CDR3 in amino acids: CATSQVRGTEAFF. The CDR3 DNA is TGTGCCACCTCGCAGGTCAGGGGGACTGAAGCTTTCTTT.

This rearrangement joins TRBV20-1 to TRBJ2-7; D uncertain. The CDR3 extends over 11 amino acids. Germline loops: CDR1 DFQATT, CDR2 SNEGSKA (reference sequence). V lost 5 bases and J lost 4, with 9 bases in between. The CDR3 reads CSASQKYEQYF. The CDR3 DNA follows: TGCAGTGCTTCCCAGAAGTACGAGCAGTACTTC.

The CDR3 DNA follows: TGTGCCAGCAGCGCCGAAGGCCTGGGAGGGTACACAGATACGCAGTATTTT. Translating gives CASSAEGLGGYTDTQYF. The chain is built from TRBV9 and TRBJ2-3, with 7 positions matching TRBD2. This CDR3 is built from 17 residues. Germline trimming cut 3 bases from V and 2 bases from J; bases unmatched to any gene: 12. The V gene's germline CDR1 is SGDLS and CDR2 YYNGEE. Full variable domain (missing parts from reference TRBV9 and TRBJ2-3): DSGVTQTPKHLITATGQRVTLRCSPRSGDLSVYWYQQSLDQGLQFLIQYYNGEERAKGNILERFSAQQFPDLHSELNLSSLELGDSALYFCASSAEGLGGYTDTQYFGPGTRLTVL.

The genes are TRBV4-1 and TRBJ2-2; perhaps TRBD1 as D (6 bases). CDR3 size: 14 residues. V lost 5 bases and J 4 bases, leaving 11 bases between the germline ends. CDR1 and CDR2 from the germline V gene are MGHRA and YSYEKL. The CDR3 reads CASSANRVTGELFF. DNA of the CDR3: TGCGCCAGCAGCGCGAACAGGGTCACCGGGGAGCTGTTTTTT.

The chain links TRBV24-1 to TRBJ1-6; no reliable D call. Trimming removed 4 bases from V and 9 bases from J, with 18 bases in between. The CDR3 sequence is 16 residues long. Germline V gives CDR1 KGHDR, CDR2 SFDVKD. CDR3 residues: CATSELTMTVRSPLHF. CDR3 in DNA: TGTGCCACCAGTGAACTCACCATGACCGTACGTTCACCCCTCCACTTT.